These 2 T cell receptor beta chains were all obtained from the same sample, sequenced in a study of blood T cell repertoires in COVID-19. Produced via immunoSEQ multiplex PCR; TCRdb's table is partial and in-frame only. The data contain about 210,000 clones, 75% to 85% of them singletons. The specimen sequenced was PBMCs or T cells enriched from blood (not recorded which). These receptor sequences come from a man aged 30 to 39 with acute COVID-19.

The rearrangement uses TRBV30 and TRBJ1-2; D not certain. The germline V gene encodes CDR1 GTSNPN and CDR2 SVGIG (reference sequence). The ends were cut back, 0 bases at V and 2 bases at J, with 10 bases in the middle. The CDR3 is made up of 14 amino acids. The CDR3 DNA reads as TGTGCCTGGAGTGTCGGAGGGTGGAACTATGGCTACACCTTC. Amino acid sequence: CAWSVGGWNYGYTF. Full variable domain (remainder filled in from reference TRBV30 and TRBJ1-2): SQTIHQWPATLVQPVGSPLSLECTVEGTSNPNLYWYRQAAGRGLQLLFYSVGIGQISSEVPQNLSASRPQDRQFILSSKKLLLSDSGFYLCAWSVGGWNYGYTFGSGTRLTVV.

This chain links TRBV2 with TRBJ2-7, with D possibly being TRBD2 (5 bases). Germline V gene lookup returns CDR1 SNHLY and CDR2 FYNNEI. The CDR3 is 11 amino acids. Trimming left V 6 bases short and J 10 bases short, with 13 bases between. CDR3 in DNA: TGTGCCAGCAGGGAGGATCGGCTTCAGTACTTC. Translation gives CASREDRLQYF.